This T cell receptor beta chain stems from a study of CXCR3-negative and CXCR3-positive naive CD8 T cells. Findings of the study overall: CXCR3-positive naive cells carried more hydrophobic TRB CDR3s than CXCR3-negative ones.

Of note for this clonotype: Its antigen is as yet unknown.

The CDR3 has 15 amino acids. In germline, CDR1 is DFQATT, CDR2 SNEGSKA (reference sequence). Libraries of TRB cDNA were made by 5' RACE and carried UMIs. Reanalyzing the 5' RACE reads, TCRdb keeps one entry per CDR3 protein, without DNA. The sample holds 55,000 to 65,000 distinct CDR3 sequences. The chain links TRBV20-1 to TRBJ1-2; TCRdb's assignment of TRBD1 cannot be checked, as there is no DNA. Sequencing was carried out using naive CXCR3+ CD8+ T cells from blood. Noted subset: CD45RO-CCR7+CD27+CD95- naive CD8+ T cells expressing CXCR3 (TNR3+). This receptor was identified in a human donor in good health. Some clones in this sample may be carry-over from other donors' samples. CDR3 sequence reads: CSAREEDRELYGYTF.